The 27 T cell receptor beta chains in this list originate from one sample, sequenced in a study of spatial heterogeneity in lung cancer. Time point meaning: blood at routine non-recurrence follow-up after resection. A single record per CDR3 protein comes from TCRdb applying MiXCR to the 5' RACE reads. The top ten clones hold approximately 34% of a sample with under 20,000 distinct CDR3 sequences, 10% of them seen once. The specimen comprised PBMCs, sampled at follow-up. These receptor sequences come from a female donor with early-stage non-small cell lung cancer.

Many counts were recorded for this clonotype. The chain joins TRBV15 to TRBJ2-1, with D perhaps being TRBD1 or TRBD2 (5 bases each). This CDR3 is 16 amino acids long. V was clipped by 0 bases and J by 9 bases, with 18 bases between them. Germline CDR1 is LNHNV and CDR2 is YYDKDF (reference sequence). The CDR3 DNA follows: TGTGCCACCAGCAGAGATAGCCCGGGGACGGCTTCTGAGCAGTTCTTC. This sequence encodes CATSRDSPGTASEQFF.

This clonotype was seen repeatedly, ten times or more. The chain couples TRBV18 to TRBJ2-5; D gene unclear. V lost 6 bases, J lost 0 bases, and 14 bases lay in between. The CDR3 sequence is 15 residues long. Germline V gene lookup returns CDR1 KGHSH and CDR2 LQKENI. For the CDR3, the DNA is TGTGCCAGCTCCCCTTTCAACGCCGACCAAGAGACCCAGTACTTC. This translates into CASSPFNADQETQYF.

Ten or more counts support this clonotype. The chain links TRBV18 to TRBJ2-1; D not resolved. Per the germline V gene, CDR1 is KGHSH and CDR2 is LQKENI. The CDR3 sequence is 15 residues long. Trimming cost V 3 bases and J 0 bases, with 9 bases left between them. CDR3 region: CASSPFRDSYNEQFF. The CDR3 DNA reads TGTGCCAGCTCACCTTTCAGAGACTCCTACAATGAGCAGTTCTTC.

At least ten counts were recorded for this clonotype. The CDR3 sequence: CASTRTYGYTF. The CDR3 bases are TGTGCCAGCACCAGGACCTATGGCTACACCTTC. The chain recombines TRBV28 with TRBJ1-2; D is uncertain. V lost 7 bases to trimming and J lost 4 bases, with 7 bases between them. Germline V gene sequence: CDR1 MDHEN, CDR2 SYDVKM. This CDR3 has 11 residues.

The rearrangement uses TRBV19 and TRBJ2-5, with 12 bases matching TRBD2. The CDR3 consists of 13 residues. The junction had 4 bases not matched to a gene; V was cut back by 10 bases and J by 4 bases. CDR1 LNHDA and CDR2 SQIVND come from the germline V gene (reference sequence). The CDR3, as DNA: TGTGCCACTGGACTAGCGGGAATAGAGACCCAGTACTTC. Encoded protein: CATGLAGIETQYF.

J is TRBJ2-5 and V is TRBV3-1, with 7 bases matching TRBD2. The CDR3 length is 16 residues. V was clipped by 1 base and J by 3 bases; unmatched bases: 8. The germline gives CDR1 LGHDT, CDR2 YNNKEL (reference sequence). The DNA of the CDR3 is TGTGCCAGCAGCCAAGGAGCGGGAAACTCTAAAGAGACCCAGTACTTC. This sequence encodes CASSQGAGNSKETQYF.

In this sample, this clonotype turned up many times. The CDR3 coding sequence is TGTGCCAGCAATCAGCCCCTGGATATGTACATTCAGTACTTC. It translates to CASNQPLDMYIQYF. V gene TRBV28 combines with J gene TRBJ2-4; D remains ambiguous. The CDR3 extends over 14 amino acids. Per germline, CDR1 MDHEN and CDR2 SYDVKM. V lost 7 bases and J 8 bases, leaving 18 bases between the germline ends.

This clonotype occurred many times. The chain carries TRBV7-2 and TRBJ1-1; 8 nucleotides agree with TRBD1. Per the germline V gene, CDR1 is SGHTA and CDR2 is FQGNSA. After removal of 5 bases from V and 0 bases from J, the junction contained 11 bases not matched to a gene. The CDR3 has 17 amino acids. CDR3 coding DNA: TGTGCCAGCAGCCCCCGGACAGGGTGGTCCATGAACACTGAAGCTTTCTTT. As protein: CASSPRTGWSMNTEAFF.

This clonotype showed up many times. The chain carries TRBV6-1 and TRBJ2-3; D is possibly TRBD1 (6 bases). Trimming left V 5 bases short and J 8 bases short, with 11 bases between. The germline V gene has CDR1 MNHNS and CDR2 SASEGT. The CDR3 loop spans 12 amino acids. In DNA form, the CDR3 reads TGTGCCAGCAGTCGCGAAGGGGGTACGCAGTATTTT. Residues: CASSREGGTQYF.

The chain uses TRBV27 and TRBJ2-7; possible D gene TRBD1, 6 bases. V was shortened by 7 bases and J by 0 bases, with 16 bases between the two germline ends. CDR1 is MNHEY and CDR2 is SMNVEV in the germline V gene (reference sequence). This CDR3 comprises 15 residues. CDR3 region: CASNRRGCSSYEQYF. CDR3 nucleotides: TGTGCCAGCAACCGCAGGGGTTGTAGCTCCTACGAGCAGTACTTC.

The table lists this clonotype with many counts. V is TRBV6-5 and J is TRBJ1-2; 9 bases are a match to TRBD1. CDR3 size: 15 residues. Germline lookup yields CDR1 MNHEY and CDR2 SVGAGI. The J segment lost 7 bases and the V segment lost 4 bases, leaving 10 bases of the junction unmatched. CDR3 DNA sequence: TGTGCCAGCAGTTTCGACAGGGGGAGTCAGGGTGGCTACACCTTC. Translation gives CASSFDRGSQGGYTF.

This clonotype was counted many times. The chain recombines TRBV5-1 with TRBJ1-1; 7 bases are shared with TRBD1. Germline lookup yields CDR1 SGHRS and CDR2 YFSETQ. With V trimmed by 3 bases and J by 4 bases, 6 bases remained unmatched. CDR3 length: 14 residues. CDR3 sequence reads: CASSSRQGGTEAFF. The CDR3 nucleotides are TGCGCCAGCAGCTCACGACAGGGCGGCACTGAAGCTTTCTTT.

This clonotype was seen ten or more times. V and J are TRBV6-6 and TRBJ1-5; 7 bases align to TRBD1. The CDR3 runs to 15 residues. Germline V gives CDR1 MNHNY, CDR2 SVGAGI (reference sequence). Trimming took 0 bases from V and 5 from J; bases not matched to a gene: 4. CDR3: CASSYSQGGDQPQHF. CDR3 bases: TGTGCCAGCAGTTACTCTCAGGGGGGAGATCAGCCCCAGCATTTT.

This clonotype has ten or more counts. The V call is TRBV7-2, the J call TRBJ2-7, with 7 bases aligning to TRBD1. This CDR3 is 14 amino acids long. Germline assignment: CDR1 SGHTA and CDR2 FQGNSA. The V and J ends lost 4 bases and 3 bases, in that order; junction bases with no gene match: 6. The CDR3 DNA reads TGTGCCAGCAGCTACCGCCGGGACAGCTACGAGCAGTACTTC. Translating it yields CASSYRRDSYEQYF. Combining the CDR3 with reference TRBV7-2 and TRBJ2-7 gives the whole variable domain GAGVSQSPSNKVTEKGKDVELRCDPISGHTALYWYRQSLGQGLEFLIYFQGNSAPDKSGLPSDRFSAERTGGSVSTLTIQRTQQEDSAVYLCASSYRRDSYEQYFGPGTRLTVT.

The table lists this clonotype with many counts. The chain links TRBV7-9 to TRBJ1-1, with D perhaps TRBD1 (5 bases). The CDR3 loop spans 15 amino acids. The V gene lost 7 bases and the J gene lost 0 bases, with 15 bases spanning the gap. Germline values: CDR1 SEHNR, CDR2 FQNEAQ (reference sequence). The CDR3, as DNA: TGTGCCAGCAACCCCTCCGGACACTTGAACACTGAAGCTTTCTTT. Translating gives CASNPSGHLNTEAFF. Drawing the rest from reference TRBV7-9 and TRBJ1-1, the complete variable domain is DTGVSQNPRHKITKRGQNVTFRCDPISEHNRLYWYRQTLGQGPEFLTYFQNEAQLEKSRLLSDRFSAERPKGSFSTLEIQRTEQGDSAMYLCASNPSGHLNTEAFFGQGTRLTVV.

This clonotype was picked up a small number of times. This chain links TRBV6-1 with TRBJ2-1; 8 bases map to TRBD2. Germline values: CDR1 MNHNS, CDR2 SASEGT. This CDR3 is 16 amino acids long. V lost 3 bases and J lost 7; bases outside the gene matches: 11. The CDR3 nucleotides are TGTGCCAGCAGTGATCAAGTCGGCGGGAGGAGGAATGAGCAGTTCTTC. Amino acids: CASSDQVGGRRNEQFF.

A remark on this clonotype: This clone may be a read error of a much larger clone one base away. V and J are TRBV29-1 and TRBJ2-1, with D perhaps TRBD1 (6 bases). The CDR3 has 14 amino acids. V was pared by 5 bases and J by 9 bases, with 20 bases between. Germline CDR1 and CDR2: SQVTM and ANQGSEA. The CDR3 region has the DNA TGCAGCGTTCACGACCGTCGGACAGTTAGTGAGCAGTTCTTC. As protein: CSVHDRRTVSEQFF.

This chain links TRBV28 with TRBJ1-1, with D maybe TRBD1 (6 bases). The CDR3 sequence is 15 residues long. Trimming cost V 6 bases and J 0 bases, with 14 bases left between them. The germline CDR1 and CDR2 sequences are MDHEN and SYDVKM. The DNA for the CDR3 is TGTGCCAGCAGCCTATTGGACAGTTTGAACACTGAAGCTTTCTTT. This sequence encodes CASSLLDSLNTEAFF.

In its sample, this clonotype was seen many times. The CDR3 loop is CASSLGWHTDTQYF. CDR3 nucleotides: TGTGCCAGCAGTTTGGGGTGGCACACAGATACGCAGTATTTT. J is TRBJ2-3 and V is TRBV12-3 or TRBV12-4; unclear D gene. The CDR3 contains 14 residues. The ends were cut back, 3 bases at V and 2 bases at J, with 9 bases in the middle.

This clonotype was recorded many times. CDR3 sequence reads: CATQRLTSGAYEQYF. The CDR3 DNA sequence: TGTGCCACCCAGCGCTTGACTAGCGGGGCCTACGAGCAGTACTTC. The V gene is TRBV6-2 or TRBV6-3, the J gene TRBJ2-7, with 11 bases identical to TRBD2. V lost 10 bases and J lost 2; bases outside the gene matches: 10. This CDR3 is built from 15 residues. Germline V CDR1 and CDR2: MNHEY, SVGEGT.

This clonotype was detected many times. The rearrangement joins TRBV5-1 to TRBJ2-2; the D gene is possibly TRBD2 (6 bases). CDR1 is SGHRS and CDR2 is YFSETQ in the germline V gene. This CDR3 has 16 amino acids. Trimming removed 1 base at V and 0 bases at J, with 10 bases between. The CDR3: CASSLFGGSNTGELFF. In DNA form, the CDR3 reads TGCGCCAGCAGCTTGTTCGGGGGTTCGAACACCGGGGAGCTGTTTTTT.

This clonotype was picked up many times. The rearrangement links TRBV20-1 to TRBJ1-2; 11 bases fit TRBD1. Trimming at V came to 5 bases and at J to 5 bases, leaving 4 bases not matched to a gene. CDR1 and CDR2 (germline): DFQATT, SNEGSKA (reference sequence). The CDR3 has 13 residues. The CDR3 region is CSAGQGAGYGYTF. In DNA, the CDR3 is TGCAGTGCTGGACAGGGGGCTGGGTATGGCTACACCTTC.

This clonotype was recorded many times. This sequence joins TRBV24-1 and TRBJ1-1; 9 bases map to TRBD1. This CDR3 is 15 amino acids long. J lost 3 bases, V lost 4 bases, and 5 bases had no gene match. CDR1 and CDR2 from the germline V gene are KGHDR and SFDVKD. CDR3 in DNA: TGTGCCACCAGTGACCATGGACAGGGGCACACTGAAGCTTTCTTT. It is translated as CATSDHGQGHTEAFF.

This sequence joins TRBV11-1 and TRBJ2-7; D remains ambiguous. Trimming removed 0 bases from V and 5 bases from J, with 11 bases in between. CDR3 size: 14 residues. CDR1 SGHAT and CDR2 FQDESV come from the germline V gene (reference sequence). The CDR3 protein is CASSLAGGRHEQYF. The DNA for the CDR3 is TGTGCCAGCAGCTTAGCGGGCGGACGCCACGAGCAGTACTTC.

The table lists this clonotype with many counts. The rearrangement uses TRBV27 and TRBJ2-2, with TRBD1 as a possible D gene (6 bases). The CDR3 sequence is 14 residues long. Trimming pared 2 bases from V and 4 bases from J, leaving 8 bases between. CDR1 is MNHEY, CDR2 SMNVEV, per germline (reference sequence). The CDR3 DNA follows: TGTGCCAGCAGTTTAGGCAGGGGCACCGGGGAGCTGTTTTTT. Protein sequence: CASSLGRGTGELFF.

This clonotype has at least ten counts. The rearrangement links TRBV7-2 to TRBJ2-5; possible D gene TRBD2, 6 bases. Germline lookup yields CDR1 SGHTA and CDR2 FQGNSA. V gave up 0 bases and J gave up 6 bases, with 8 bases separating them. CDR3 length: 13 residues. CDR3 in amino acids: CASSLAGGKTQYF. The CDR3 nucleotides are TGTGCCAGCAGCTTAGCGGGGGGAAAGACCCAGTACTTC.

There are many counts of this clonotype. V gene TRBV30 combines with J gene TRBJ2-1; D is undetermined. Germline V lookup: CDR1 GTSNPN, CDR2 SVGIG (reference sequence). This CDR3 region has 12 residues. CDR3: CGLGRSYNEQFF. Written as DNA, the CDR3 is TGTGGCCTAGGCCGCTCCTACAATGAGCAGTTCTTC.